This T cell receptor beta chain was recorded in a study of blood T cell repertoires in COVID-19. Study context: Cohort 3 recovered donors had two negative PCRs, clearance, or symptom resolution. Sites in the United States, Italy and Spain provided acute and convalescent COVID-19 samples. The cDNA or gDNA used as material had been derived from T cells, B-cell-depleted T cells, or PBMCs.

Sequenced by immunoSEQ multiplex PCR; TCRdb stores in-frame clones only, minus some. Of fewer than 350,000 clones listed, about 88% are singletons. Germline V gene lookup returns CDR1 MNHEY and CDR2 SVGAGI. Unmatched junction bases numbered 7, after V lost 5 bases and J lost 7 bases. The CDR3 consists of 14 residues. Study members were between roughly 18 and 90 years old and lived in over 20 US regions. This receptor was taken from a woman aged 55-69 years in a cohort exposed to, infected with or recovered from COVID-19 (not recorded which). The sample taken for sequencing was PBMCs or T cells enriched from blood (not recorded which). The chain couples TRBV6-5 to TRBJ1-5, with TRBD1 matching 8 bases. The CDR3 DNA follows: TGTGCCAGCAGTCCGACAGGGGACGGACAGCCCCAGCATTTT. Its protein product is CASSPTGDGQPQHF.